Here is one T cell receptor beta chain with its context. In the source study's methods: Amplified reference gene primers provided the basis for estimating nucleated cell counts. The table came from immunoSEQ multiplex PCR; TCRdb's copy has only in-frame clones and leaves some out. V and J calls plus clone size are reproduced from that table; the DNA served to infer D and trimming. Here the sample spans 65,000 to 80,000 clones, 88% being singletons. The germline CDR1 and CDR2 sequences are MNHNY and SVGAGI (reference sequence). The length of the CDR3 is 17 residues. The junction had 9 bases not matched to a gene; V was cut back by 6 bases and J by 3 bases. The sample originates from a study of blood T cell repertoires in COVID-19. Background on the study: Specimens from acute and convalescent COVID-19 originated in the United States, Italy and Spain.

The sequence was obtained from a man aged 45-65 years with active COVID-19. The chain links TRBV6-6 to TRBJ2-1; 12 bases map to TRBD2. Specimen: peripheral blood. The CDR3 loop is CASSRAGTSGLYNEQFF. Written as DNA, the CDR3 is TGTGCCAGCAGCCGAGCCGGGACTAGCGGGCTCTACAATGAGCAGTTCTTC.